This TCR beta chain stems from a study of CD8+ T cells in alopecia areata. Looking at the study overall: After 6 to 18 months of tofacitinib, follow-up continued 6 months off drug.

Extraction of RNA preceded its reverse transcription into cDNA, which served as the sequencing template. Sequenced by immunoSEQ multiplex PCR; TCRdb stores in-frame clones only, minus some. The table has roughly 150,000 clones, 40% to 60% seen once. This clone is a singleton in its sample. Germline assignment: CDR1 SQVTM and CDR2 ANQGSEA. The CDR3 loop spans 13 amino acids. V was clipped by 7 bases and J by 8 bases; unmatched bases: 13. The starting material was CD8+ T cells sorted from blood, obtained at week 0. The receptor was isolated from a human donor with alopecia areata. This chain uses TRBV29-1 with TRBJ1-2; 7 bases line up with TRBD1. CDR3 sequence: CSARIGGHEGYTF. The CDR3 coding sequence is TGCAGCGCCCGGATAGGGGGCCACGAAGGCTACACCTTC.